Following are 14 T cell receptor beta chains from one sample sequenced in a study of cytomegalovirus exposure and HLA in healthy donors. The table came from immunoSEQ multiplex PCR; TCRdb's copy has only in-frame clones and leaves some out. The data contain 200,000 to 250,000 clones, over 70% of them singletons. The source material was PBMCs. All receptors derive from a woman aged 25 to 45 in good health and CMV-seropositive.

V is TRBV18 and J is TRBJ1-1, with D perhaps matching TRBD1 (5 bases). Deletions cut 2 bases from V and 10 bases from J, with 14 bases between. The CDR3 runs to 13 residues. Germline CDR1 is KGHSH and CDR2 is LQKENI. The CDR3 nucleotides read TGTGCCAGCTCACCAGGGGAAGACAGAGGAGCTTTCTTT. It encodes CASSPGEDRGAFF.

V and J are TRBV27 and TRBJ2-1; D tentatively reads TRBD1 or TRBD2 (5 bases each). CDR3 length: 15 residues. Per the germline V gene, CDR1 is MNHEY and CDR2 is SMNVEV (reference sequence). V was trimmed by 7 bases and J by 5 bases, leaving 18 bases between them. As DNA, the CDR3 is TGTGCCAGCACCCCAGACCGGGACCGGAACAATGAGCAGTTCTTC. Translated: CASTPDRDRNNEQFF.

The genes are TRBV9 and TRBJ2-7, with D perhaps matching TRBD1 (5 bases). The CDR3 has 15 amino acids. CDR1 is SGDLS and CDR2 is YYNGEE in the germline V gene. The ends were cut back, 0 bases at V and 6 bases at J, with 16 bases in the middle. The CDR3: CASSVVHKGKGEQYF. The CDR3 DNA reads as TGTGCCAGCAGCGTAGTGCACAAGGGGAAAGGCGAGCAGTACTTC.

The table lists this clone with a few counts. The rearrangement joins TRBV10-3 to TRBJ1-1; D remains ambiguous. V was pared by 0 bases and J by 0 bases, with 8 bases between. The CDR3 is 15 residues long. Germline CDR1 and CDR2: ENHRY and SYGVKD. The CDR3 is CAISESRGMNTEAFF. The CDR3, as DNA: TGTGCCATCAGTGAGTCTCGGGGAATGAACACTGAAGCTTTCTTT.

J is TRBJ1-2 and V is TRBV4-1; a possible D gene is TRBD1 (6 bases). Germline-derived CDR1 and CDR2 are MGHRA and YSYEKL. The CDR3 loop spans 15 amino acids. Trimming removed 0 bases from V and 4 bases from J, with 12 bases in between. The CDR3 region is CASSQDNWTAYGYTF. CDR3 DNA: TGCGCCAGCAGCCAAGATAATTGGACAGCCTATGGCTACACCTTC.

In its sample, this clone was seen a few times. The chain couples TRBV15 to TRBJ2-7, with D unclear. The V and J ends lost 0 bases and 5 bases respectively, with 14 bases between them. The CDR3 contains 15 residues. Germline V gives CDR1 LNHNV, CDR2 YYDKDF (reference sequence). CDR3 DNA: TGTGCCACCAGCAGAGATCGGGCTACGCGTGACGAGCAGTACTTC. Protein sequence: CATSRDRATRDEQYF.

The chain employs TRBV9 and TRBJ2-5, with 13 bases lining up with TRBD2. This CDR3 region has 16 residues. Looked up from germline, CDR1 is SGDLS and CDR2 is YYNGEE. V was pared by 4 bases and J by 5 bases, with 8 bases of the junction left unmatched. The CDR3 coding sequence is TGTGCCAGCAGCCCAGGGACTAGCGGGATGGGGGAGACCCAGTACTTC. Residues: CASSPGTSGMGETQYF.

The genes are TRBV30 and TRBJ1-2, with D uncertain. Trimming stripped 8 bases from V and 4 bases from J, with 14 bases between. The CDR3 covers 12 residues. Germline CDR1 reads GTSNPN; CDR2 reads SVGIG (reference sequence). This CDR3 reads CAGRRQSYGYTF. Here the CDR3 DNA reads TGTGCCGGACGGAGGCAGAGCTATGGCTACACCTTC.

This clone was detected a few times. Other nucleotide sequences in the sample specify the same CDR3. V is TRBV27 and J is TRBJ2-7; the D gene is possibly TRBD1 (5 bases). This CDR3 comprises 13 residues. The germline gives CDR1 MNHEY, CDR2 SMNVEV (reference sequence). V lost 2 bases, J lost 3 bases, and 8 bases lay in between. In DNA form, the CDR3 reads TGTGCCAGCAGTTTAGCAGGGTTCTACGAGCAGTACTTC. Amino acid sequence: CASSLAGFYEQYF.

The chain employs TRBV5-4 and TRBJ1-1; D might be TRBD1 (6 bases). Germline CDR1 and CDR2: SGHNT and YYREEE (reference sequence). CDR3 length: 13 amino acids. With 4 bases removed from V and 11 bases from J, the gap between germline ends came to 18 bases. CDR3 region: CASSPLEGGGAFF. The DNA for the CDR3 is TGTGCCAGCAGCCCTCTTGAGGGGGGAGGGGCTTTCTTT.

The genes are TRBV5-6 and TRBJ1-1, with D unclear. The germline gives CDR1 SGHDT, CDR2 YYEEEE. Trimming took off 4 bases at V and 2 bases at J, with 15 bases between the two ends. The CDR3 runs 15 residues. CDR3 amino acids: CASSGGSGPNTEAFF. DNA of the CDR3: TGTGCCAGCAGCGGAGGGAGTGGGCCCAACACTGAAGCTTTCTTT.

This chain joins TRBV30 and TRBJ1-2; 9 positions agree with TRBD1. This CDR3 region has 13 residues. Germline assignment: CDR1 GTSNPN and CDR2 SVGIG (reference sequence). Germline trimming cut 2 bases from V and 8 bases from J; bases unmatched to any gene: 6. The CDR3 reads CAWSPGTGYGYTF. CDR3 in DNA: TGTGCCTGGAGTCCCGGGACAGGGTACGGCTACACCTTC. The full variable domain, in which reference TRBV30 and TRBJ1-2 provide the parts outside the CDR3, is SQTIHQWPATLVQPVGSPLSLECTVEGTSNPNLYWYRQAAGRGLQLLFYSVGIGQISSEVPQNLSASRPQDRQFILSSKKLLLSDSGFYLCAWSPGTGYGYTFGSGTRLTVV.

The chain couples TRBV7-9 to TRBJ2-7, with D possibly being TRBD1 (5 bases). Trimming pared 1 base from V and 1 base from J, leaving 8 bases between. This CDR3 region has 14 residues. Germline lookup yields CDR1 SEHNR and CDR2 FQNEAQ (reference sequence). DNA for the CDR3: TGTGCCAGCAGCTTAGGAACAGGTTCCTACGAGCAGTACTTC. This codes for CASSLGTGSYEQYF. Drawing the rest from reference TRBV7-9 and TRBJ2-7, the complete variable domain is DTGVSQNPRHKITKRGQNVTFRCDPISEHNRLYWYRQTLGQGPEFLTYFQNEAQLEKSRLLSDRFSAERPKGSFSTLEIQRTEQGDSAMYLCASSLGTGSYEQYFGPGTRLTVT.

This clone was counted a single time. This rearrangement joins TRBV5-6 to TRBJ2-3; TRBD2 matches at 7 bases. The V and J ends lost 4 bases and 4 bases, in that order; junction bases with no gene match: 9. CDR1 and CDR2 (germline): SGHDT, YYEEEE. The CDR3 is made up of 15 amino acids. The CDR3 region has the DNA TGTGCCAGCAGCCTCTTGGGAGGGACCTCAGATACGCAGTATTTT. Translating it yields CASSLLGGTSDTQYF.